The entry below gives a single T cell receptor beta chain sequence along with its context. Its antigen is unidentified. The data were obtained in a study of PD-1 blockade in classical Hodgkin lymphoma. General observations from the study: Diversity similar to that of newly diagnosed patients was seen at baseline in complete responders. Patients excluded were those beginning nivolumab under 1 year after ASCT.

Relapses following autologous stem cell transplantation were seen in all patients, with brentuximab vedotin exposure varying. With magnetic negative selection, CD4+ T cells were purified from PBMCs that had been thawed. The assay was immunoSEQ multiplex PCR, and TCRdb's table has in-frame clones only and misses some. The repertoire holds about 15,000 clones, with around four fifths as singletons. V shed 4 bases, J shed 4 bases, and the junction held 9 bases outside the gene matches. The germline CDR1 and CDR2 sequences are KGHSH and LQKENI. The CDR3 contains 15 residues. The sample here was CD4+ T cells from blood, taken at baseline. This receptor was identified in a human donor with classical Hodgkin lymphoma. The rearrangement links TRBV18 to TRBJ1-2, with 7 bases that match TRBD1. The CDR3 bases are TGTGCCAGCTCACGGACAGGCACCAACCTCTATGGCTACACCTTC. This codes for CASSRTGTNLYGYTF.